A selection of T cell receptor beta chains follows, all from one sample in a study of metastatic and nonmetastatic thyroid tumors. TCRdb re-called clones via MiXCR from the PCR reads. The sample yields more than 15,000 clones, 22% seen once. The specimen sequenced was adjacent normal tissue. These receptors all come from a female donor with papillary thyroid cancer or a benign thyroid nodule (not recorded which). Some clones in this sample may be carry-over from other donors' samples. CDR3s include the opening cysteine and the closing phenylalanine or tryptophan. Each record gives: D gene, clone size, J gene, V gene, CDR3 DNA, CDR3 protein. A D gene is named only where the DNA matches it firmly. Rows give clone size only sometimes, using once, few, many, or a class for an expanded clone.

D: TRBD2; size: -; J: TRBJ2-1; V: TRBV7-9; DNA: TGTGCCAGCAGCTCAAGCGGGGCTACCTCCTACAATGAGCAGTTCTTC; CDR3: CASSSSGATSYNEQFF
D: TRBD1; size: -; J: TRBJ1-2; V: TRBV29-1; DNA: TGCAGCGTTGAACTGCCGGACAGGAGGGGCTATGGCTACACCTTC; CDR3: CSVELPDRRGYGYTF
D: -; size: many; J: TRBJ1-2; V: TRBV5-6; DNA: TGTGCCAGCAGCTCCTTTGTAGGTGGCTACACCTTC; CDR3: CASSSFVGGYTF
D: -; size: medium-sized; J: TRBJ1-2; V: TRBV11-2; DNA: TGTGCCAGCAGCTTAGGCAGAAACTATGGCTACACCTTC; CDR3: CASSLGRNYGYTF
D: -; size: few; J: TRBJ1-1; V: TRBV6-5; DNA: TGTGCCAGCAGTTCCCCGCGGAACACTGAAGCTTTCTTT; CDR3: CASSSPRNTEAFF
D: -; size: many; J: TRBJ2-7; V: TRBV3-1; DNA: TGTGCCAGCAGCCAACGGAGGACTCCCTACGAGCAGTACTTC; CDR3: CASSQRRTPYEQYF
D: -; size: medium-sized; J: TRBJ1-4; V: TRBV5-6; DNA: TGTGCCAGCAGCTTGGGACGGAATGAAAAACTGTTTTTT; CDR3: CASSLGRNEKLFF
D: -; size: few; J: TRBJ2-3; V: TRBV27; DNA: TGTGCCAGCAGTCGTAGCACAGATACGCAGTATTTT; CDR3: CASSRSTDTQYF
D: -; size: many; J: TRBJ1-1; V: TRBV3-1; DNA: TGTGCCAGCAGCCCCTGGAGAGGGGGAACTGAAGCTTTCTTT; CDR3: CASSPWRGGTEAFF
D: TRBD1; size: few; J: TRBJ1-6; V: TRBV6-9; DNA: TGTGCCAGCAGTTATACTCTCCCGGGACAGGGTTTACCCCTCCACTTT; CDR3: CASSYTLPGQGLPLHF
D: -; size: -; J: TRBJ2-7; V: TRBV30; DNA: TGTGCCTGGAGGGGAACCGGAGCCTTCTACGAGCAGTACTTC; CDR3: CAWRGTGAFYEQYF
D: -; size: few; J: TRBJ1-3; V: TRBV28; DNA: TGTGCCAGCGTGTCCACGGGGCGTGGAAACACCATATATTTT; CDR3: CASVSTGRGNTIYF
D: -; size: medium-sized; J: TRBJ1-3; V: TRBV28; DNA: TGTGCCAGCAGTCTTTTTAACTCCAGGCCTGGAAACACCATATATTTT; CDR3: CASSLFNSRPGNTIYF
D: -; size: -; J: TRBJ2-1; V: TRBV6-2/TRBV6-3; DNA: TGTGCCAGCAGTCCTCTTAGGGGGGACACCAATGAGCAGTTCTTC; CDR3: CASSPLRGDTNEQFF
D: TRBD1; size: many; J: TRBJ2-7; V: TRBV5-4; DNA: TGTGCCAGCAGCTTGAGGGGGCTTACCTACGAGCAGTACTTC; CDR3: CASSLRGLTYEQYF
D: TRBD1; size: medium-sized; J: TRBJ2-1; V: TRBV2; DNA: TGTGCCAGCAGCGGGGGACAGGGCTACAATGAGCAGTTCTTC; CDR3: CASSGGQGYNEQFF
D: -; size: many; J: TRBJ2-5; V: TRBV20-1; DNA: TGCAGTGCTAGTTCAGGCCCCGAAGAGACCCAGTACTTC; CDR3: CSASSGPEETQYF
D: -; size: -; J: TRBJ1-1; V: TRBV2; DNA: TGTGCCAGCAGTGAAGGCCAGAGGGACACTGAAGCTTTCTTT; CDR3: CASSEGQRDTEAFF
D: -; size: few; J: TRBJ2-7; V: TRBV20-1; DNA: TGCAGTGCTAGCGGGAGTAGGTTCGAGCAGTACTTC; CDR3: CSASGSRFEQYF
D: -; size: -; J: TRBJ2-2; V: TRBV29-1; DNA: TGCAGCGTTGGGAGTTCGAACACCGGCGAGCTGTTTTTT; CDR3: CSVGSSNTGELFF
D: -; size: few; J: TRBJ1-5; V: TRBV20-1; DNA: TGCAGTGCTAGAGACTCCGGGACACCCCTCCAGCATTTT; CDR3: CSARDSGTPLQHF
D: -; size: medium-sized; J: TRBJ2-7; V: TRBV28; DNA: TGTGCCAGCAGTTTATCAGCTTACGAGCAGTACTTC; CDR3: CASSLSAYEQYF
D: TRBD2; size: few; J: TRBJ2-1; V: TRBV28; DNA: TGTGCCAGTCTGACTAGCGGGCTGTCCTACAATGAGCAGTTCTTC; CDR3: CASLTSGLSYNEQFF
D: -; size: many; J: TRBJ1-5; V: TRBV4-3; DNA: TGCGCCAGCAGCGTAGACAGGTATCAGCCCCAGCATTTT; CDR3: CASSVDRYQPQHF
D: TRBD1; size: many; J: TRBJ1-4; V: TRBV5-6; DNA: TGTGCCAGCAGCACTACAGGGGTTGGAACTAATGAAAAACTGTTTTTT; CDR3: CASSTTGVGTNEKLFF
D: TRBD2; size: many; J: TRBJ2-1; V: TRBV20-1; DNA: TGCAGTGCTAGCCCTCTGCCTCTGGGGGGCCAAGCGGGAGGTGCATACAATGAGCAGTTCTTC; CDR3: CSASPLPLGGQAGGAYNEQFF
D: -; size: -; J: TRBJ1-4; V: TRBV28; DNA: TGTGCCAGCAGTAGTGGATGGGGCGAAAAACTGTTTTTT; CDR3: CASSSGWGEKLFF
D: TRBD1; size: -; J: TRBJ2-7; V: TRBV20-1; DNA: TGCAGTACAAGAACAGGGGGCCGCGAGCAGTACTTC; CDR3: CSTRTGGREQYF
D: TRBD2; size: -; J: TRBJ2-7; V: TRBV30; DNA: TGTGCCCGGAGCGCCGGACTAGCGGCTTACGAGCAGTACTTC; CDR3: CARSAGLAAYEQYF
D: -; size: -; J: TRBJ1-2; V: TRBV4-1; DNA: TGCGCCAGCAGCCAGGTGGAGGGCGCGAAAGGCTACACCTTC; CDR3: CASSQVEGAKGYTF
D: -; size: -; J: TRBJ1-4; V: TRBV30; DNA: TGTGCCTGGGGGAGGGGCCGAGAAAAACTGTTTTTT; CDR3: CAWGRGREKLFF
D: -; size: medium-sized; J: TRBJ2-7; V: TRBV12-3/TRBV12-4; DNA: TGTGCCAGCAGTTCCCCCTGGTCCGAGCAGTACTTC; CDR3: CASSSPWSEQYF
D: TRBD1; size: -; J: TRBJ1-3; V: TRBV28; DNA: TGTGCCAGCACCCGGACAGGCGTTACCTCTGGAAACACCATATATTTT; CDR3: CASTRTGVTSGNTIYF